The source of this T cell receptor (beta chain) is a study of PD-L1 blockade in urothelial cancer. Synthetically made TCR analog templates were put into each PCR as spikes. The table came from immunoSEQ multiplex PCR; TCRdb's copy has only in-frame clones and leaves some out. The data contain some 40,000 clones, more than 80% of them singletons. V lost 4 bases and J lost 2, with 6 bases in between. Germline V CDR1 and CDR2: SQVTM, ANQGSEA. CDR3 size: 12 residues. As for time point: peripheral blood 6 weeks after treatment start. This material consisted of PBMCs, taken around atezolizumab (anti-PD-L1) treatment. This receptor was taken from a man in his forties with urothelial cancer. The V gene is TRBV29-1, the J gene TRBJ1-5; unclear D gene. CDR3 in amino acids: CSVGSGNQPQHF. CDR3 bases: TGCAGCGTTGGTTCCGGCAATCAGCCCCAGCATTTT.